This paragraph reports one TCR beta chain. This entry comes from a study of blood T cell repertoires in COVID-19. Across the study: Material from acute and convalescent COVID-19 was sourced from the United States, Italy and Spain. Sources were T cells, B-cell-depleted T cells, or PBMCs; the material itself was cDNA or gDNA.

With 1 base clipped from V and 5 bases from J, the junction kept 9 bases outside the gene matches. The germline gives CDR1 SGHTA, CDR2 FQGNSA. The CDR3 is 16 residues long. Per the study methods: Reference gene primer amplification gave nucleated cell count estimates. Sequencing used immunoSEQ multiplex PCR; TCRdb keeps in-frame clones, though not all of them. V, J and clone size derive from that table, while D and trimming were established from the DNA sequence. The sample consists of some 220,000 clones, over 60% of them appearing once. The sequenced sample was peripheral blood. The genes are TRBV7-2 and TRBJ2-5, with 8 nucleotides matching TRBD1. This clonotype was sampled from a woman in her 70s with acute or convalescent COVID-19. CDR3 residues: CASSLGRQGAPETQYF. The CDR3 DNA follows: TGTGCCAGCAGCTTAGGGCGTCAGGGGGCGCCGGAGACCCAGTACTTC.